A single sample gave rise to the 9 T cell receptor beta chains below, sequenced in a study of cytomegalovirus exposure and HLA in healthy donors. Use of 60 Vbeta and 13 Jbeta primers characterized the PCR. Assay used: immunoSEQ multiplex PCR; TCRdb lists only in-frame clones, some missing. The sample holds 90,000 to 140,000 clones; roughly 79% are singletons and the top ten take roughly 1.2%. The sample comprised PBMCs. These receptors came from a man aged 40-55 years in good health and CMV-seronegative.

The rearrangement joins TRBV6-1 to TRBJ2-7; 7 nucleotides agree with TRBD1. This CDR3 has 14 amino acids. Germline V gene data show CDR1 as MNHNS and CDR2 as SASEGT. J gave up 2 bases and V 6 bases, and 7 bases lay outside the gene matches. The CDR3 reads CASRDVQGAYEQYF. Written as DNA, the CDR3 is TGTGCCAGCAGAGACGTCCAGGGGGCCTACGAGCAGTACTTC.

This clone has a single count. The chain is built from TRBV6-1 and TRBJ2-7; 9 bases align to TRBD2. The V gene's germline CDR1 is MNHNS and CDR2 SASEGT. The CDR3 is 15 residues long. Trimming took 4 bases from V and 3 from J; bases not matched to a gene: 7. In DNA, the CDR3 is TGTGCCAGCAGTGCCGTTAGCGGGAGAAACTACGAGCAGTACTTC. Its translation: CASSAVSGRNYEQYF.

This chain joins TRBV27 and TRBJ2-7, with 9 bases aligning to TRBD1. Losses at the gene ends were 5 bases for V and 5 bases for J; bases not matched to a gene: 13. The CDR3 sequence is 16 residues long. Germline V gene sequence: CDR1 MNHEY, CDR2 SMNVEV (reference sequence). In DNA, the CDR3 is TGTGCCAGCAGTCCCCCCCTCGGGACAGGGCCCCACGAGCAGTACTTC. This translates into CASSPPLGTGPHEQYF.

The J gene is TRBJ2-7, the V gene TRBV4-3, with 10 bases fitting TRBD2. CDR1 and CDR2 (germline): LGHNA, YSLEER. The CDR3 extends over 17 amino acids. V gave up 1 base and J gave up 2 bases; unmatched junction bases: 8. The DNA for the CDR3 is TGCGCCAGCAGCCAAGTTAGACAGCGGGGGGGTACCTACGAGCAGTACTTC. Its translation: CASSQVRQRGGTYEQYF.

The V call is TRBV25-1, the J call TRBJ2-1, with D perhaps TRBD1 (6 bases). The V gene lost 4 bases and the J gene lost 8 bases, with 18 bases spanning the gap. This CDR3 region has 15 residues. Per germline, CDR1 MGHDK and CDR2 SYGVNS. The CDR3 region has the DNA TGTGCCAGCAGTGGAGAGACAGGTGAGATCGATGAGCAGTTCTTC. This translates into CASSGETGEIDEQFF.

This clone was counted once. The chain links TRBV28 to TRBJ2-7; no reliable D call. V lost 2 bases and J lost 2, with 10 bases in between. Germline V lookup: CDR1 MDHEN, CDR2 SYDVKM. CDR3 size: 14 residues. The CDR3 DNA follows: TGTGCCAGCAGTTTAGGGCCTAATCCCTACGAGCAGTACTTC. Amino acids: CASSLGPNPYEQYF.

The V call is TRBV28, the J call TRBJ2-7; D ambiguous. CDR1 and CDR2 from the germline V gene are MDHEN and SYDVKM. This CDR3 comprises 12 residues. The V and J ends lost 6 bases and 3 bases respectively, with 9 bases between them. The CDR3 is CASSRGSYEQYF. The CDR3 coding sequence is TGTGCCAGCAGCCGAGGCAGCTACGAGCAGTACTTC.

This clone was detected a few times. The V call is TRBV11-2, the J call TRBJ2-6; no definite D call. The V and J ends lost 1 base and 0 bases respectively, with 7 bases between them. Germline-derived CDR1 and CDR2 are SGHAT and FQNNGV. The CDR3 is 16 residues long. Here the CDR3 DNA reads TGTGCCAGCAGCTTAGCCCTTAGCTCTGGGGCCAACGTCCTGACTTTC. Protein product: CASSLALSSGANVLTF.

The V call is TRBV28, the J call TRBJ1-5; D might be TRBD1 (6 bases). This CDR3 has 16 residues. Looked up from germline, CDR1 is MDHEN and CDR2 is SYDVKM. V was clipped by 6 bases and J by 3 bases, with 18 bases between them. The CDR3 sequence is CASRLAWGQANQPQHF. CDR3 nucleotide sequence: TGTGCCAGCAGACTCGCTTGGGGGCAGGCCAATCAGCCCCAGCATTTT.